The entry that follows covers one T cell receptor (beta chain) sequence. Both 60 Vbeta primers and 13 Jbeta primers went into the PCR. Per the original data handling: Later analysis identified tens of millions of unique TCR beta chains, approximately 11 million shared. Profiled with immunoSEQ multiplex PCR; TCRdb holds only in-frame clones, not every one. Clone size and V and J calls were adopted from that table, with D and trimming inferred from the DNA. The sample table includes tens of thousands of clones. Germline values: CDR1 GTSNPN, CDR2 SVGIG (reference sequence). V lost 3 bases to trimming and J lost 0 bases; unmatched junction nucleotides: 20. The CDR3 is 20 amino acids. These data come from a study of cytomegalovirus exposure and HLA in healthy donors.

The sequencing sample was made of PBMCs. The TCR originated in a man aged 40-49 years in good health and CMV-seronegative. The V call is TRBV30, the J call TRBJ1-1; 9 positions agree with TRBD1. The CDR3 loop is CAWRQKVSLRTGVLNTEAFF. In nucleotides, the CDR3 is TGTGCCTGGAGGCAGAAAGTTTCGCTGCGGACAGGGGTACTGAACACTGAAGCTTTCTTT. The full variable domain, in which reference TRBV30 and TRBJ1-1 provide the parts outside the CDR3, is SQTIHQWPATLVQPVGSPLSLECTVEGTSNPNLYWYRQAAGRGLQLLFYSVGIGQISSEVPQNLSASRPQDRQFILSSKKLLLSDSGFYLCAWRQKVSLRTGVLNTEAFFGQGTRLTVV.